This T cell receptor beta chain comes out of a study of T-cell reconstitution after alpha-beta-depleted transplantation in children. General study results and limits: Fresh T-cell production supplied most of the T-cell counts and diversity seen one year after transplant. Several hundred graft clones that had expanded were reportedly the source of alpha-beta T cells about two months after transplant.

Using unique molecular identifiers, the investigators prepared the TCRbeta library. TCRdb independently ran MiXCR on the PCR reads; one entry per CDR3 protein. Of 450,000 to 550,000 distinct CDR3 sequences in the sample, 10% to 12% are singletons; the top ten hold 14%. Germline V gene data show CDR1 as SGHTA and CDR2 as FQGNSA. The CDR3 runs to 16 residues. The V gene lost 1 base and the J gene lost 4 bases, with 14 bases spanning the gap. The table lists this clonotype with a few counts. Its target is unknown. This chain joins TRBV7-2 and TRBJ2-1; a weak D match, TRBD2 (5 bases). The receptor comes from a female patient aged 2-10 years who had a stem cell transplant for aplastic anemia, so the T cells may come from the graft donor. The specimen was PBMCs, mostly from graft donor cells, collected 180 days after TCRalphabeta/CD19-depleted stem cell transplant. Here the CDR3 reads CASSLGPHRGYNEQFF. The CDR3 DNA reads TGTGCCAGCAGCTTAGGGCCCCATCGGGGTTACAATGAGCAGTTCTTC.